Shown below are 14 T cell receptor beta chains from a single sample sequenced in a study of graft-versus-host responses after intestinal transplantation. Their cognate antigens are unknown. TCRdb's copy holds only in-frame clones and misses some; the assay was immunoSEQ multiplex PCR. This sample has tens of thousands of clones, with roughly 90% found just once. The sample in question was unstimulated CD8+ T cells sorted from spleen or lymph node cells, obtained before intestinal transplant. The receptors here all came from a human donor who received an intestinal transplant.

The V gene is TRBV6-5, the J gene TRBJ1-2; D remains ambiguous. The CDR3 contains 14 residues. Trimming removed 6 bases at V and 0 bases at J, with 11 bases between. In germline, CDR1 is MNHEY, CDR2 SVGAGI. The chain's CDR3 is CASSPGESNYGYTF. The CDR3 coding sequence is TGTGCCAGCAGCCCCGGGGAGTCTAACTATGGCTACACCTTC.

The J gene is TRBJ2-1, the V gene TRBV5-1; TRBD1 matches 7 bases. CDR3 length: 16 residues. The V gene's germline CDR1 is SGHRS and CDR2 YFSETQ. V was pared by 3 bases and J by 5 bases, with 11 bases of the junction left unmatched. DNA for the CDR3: TGCGCCAGCAGCTCGCGGACAGGAATTGCTGACAATGAGCAGTTCTTC. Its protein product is CASSSRTGIADNEQFF.

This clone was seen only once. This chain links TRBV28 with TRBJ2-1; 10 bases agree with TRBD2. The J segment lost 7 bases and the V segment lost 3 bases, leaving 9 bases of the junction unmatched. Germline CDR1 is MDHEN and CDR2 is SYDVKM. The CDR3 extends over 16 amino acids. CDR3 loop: CASSLPLAGDRNEQFF. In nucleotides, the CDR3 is TGTGCCAGCAGTTTGCCCCTAGCGGGAGATCGGAATGAGCAGTTCTTC.

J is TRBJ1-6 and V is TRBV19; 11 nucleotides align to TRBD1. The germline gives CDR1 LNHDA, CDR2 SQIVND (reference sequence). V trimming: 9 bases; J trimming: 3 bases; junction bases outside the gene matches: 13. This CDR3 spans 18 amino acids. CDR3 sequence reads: CASRGQGEVVDYNSPLHF. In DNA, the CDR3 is TGTGCCAGCAGGGGACAGGGGGAAGTGGTCGACTATAATTCACCCCTCCACTTT.

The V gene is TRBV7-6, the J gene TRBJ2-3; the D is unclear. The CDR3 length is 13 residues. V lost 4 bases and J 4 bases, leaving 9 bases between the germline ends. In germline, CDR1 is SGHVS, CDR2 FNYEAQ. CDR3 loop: CASSSLVPDTQYF. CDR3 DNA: TGTGCCAGCAGCTCCTTAGTCCCAGATACGCAGTATTTT.

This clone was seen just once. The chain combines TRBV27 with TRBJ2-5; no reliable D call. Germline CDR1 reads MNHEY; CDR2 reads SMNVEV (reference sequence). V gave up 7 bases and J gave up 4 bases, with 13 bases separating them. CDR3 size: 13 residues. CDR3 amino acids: CASTHNPGETQYF. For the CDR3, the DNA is TGTGCCAGCACCCATAACCCCGGAGAGACCCAGTACTTC.

The DNA for the CDR3 is TGCAGCGTTGGAGGCGAAGGATCCAATCAGCCCCAGCATTTT. It yields the protein CSVGGEGSNQPQHF. The gene calls are TRBV29-1 and TRBJ1-5; D remains ambiguous. The V gene lost 4 bases and the J gene lost 3 bases, with 13 bases spanning the gap. Germline CDR1 reads SQVTM; CDR2 reads ANQGSEA. This CDR3 region has 14 residues. The full variable domain, rest sourced from reference TRBV29-1 and TRBJ1-5, is SAVISQKPSRDICQRGTSLTIQCQVDSQVTMMFWYRQQPGQSLTLIATANQGSEATYESGFVIDKFPISRPNLTFSTLTVSNMSPEDSSIYLCSVGGEGSNQPQHFGDGTRLSIL.

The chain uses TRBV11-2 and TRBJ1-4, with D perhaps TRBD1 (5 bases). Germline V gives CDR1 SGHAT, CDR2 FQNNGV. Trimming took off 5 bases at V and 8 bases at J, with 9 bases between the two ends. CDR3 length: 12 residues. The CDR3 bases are TGTGCCAGCAGCCTAACAGGAGAAAAACTGTTTTTT. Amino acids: CASSLTGEKLFF.

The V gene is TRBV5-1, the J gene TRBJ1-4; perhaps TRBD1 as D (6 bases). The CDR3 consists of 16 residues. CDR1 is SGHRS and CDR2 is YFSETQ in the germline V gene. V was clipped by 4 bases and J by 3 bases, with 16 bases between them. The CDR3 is CASSTWGLGPNEKLFF. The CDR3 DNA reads TGCGCCAGCAGCACCTGGGGGCTGGGACCTAATGAAAAACTGTTTTTT.

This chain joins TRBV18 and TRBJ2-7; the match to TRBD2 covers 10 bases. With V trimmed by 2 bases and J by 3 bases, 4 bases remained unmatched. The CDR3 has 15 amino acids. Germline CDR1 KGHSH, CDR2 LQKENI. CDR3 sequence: CASSPTSGTFYEQYF. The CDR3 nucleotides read TGTGCCAGCTCACCAACTAGCGGGACCTTCTACGAGCAGTACTTC.

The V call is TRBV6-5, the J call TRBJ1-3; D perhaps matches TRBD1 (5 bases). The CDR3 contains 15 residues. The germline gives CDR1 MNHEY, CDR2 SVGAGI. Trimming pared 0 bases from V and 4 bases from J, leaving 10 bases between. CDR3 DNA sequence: TGTGCCAGCAGTTACTCTCGGGGGTCCGGAAACACCATATATTTT. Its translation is CASSYSRGSGNTIYF.

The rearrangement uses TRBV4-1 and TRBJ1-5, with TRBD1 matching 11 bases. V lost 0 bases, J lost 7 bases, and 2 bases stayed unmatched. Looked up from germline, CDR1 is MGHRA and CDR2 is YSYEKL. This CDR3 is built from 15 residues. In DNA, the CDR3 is TGCGCCAGCAGCCAAGAGGACAGGGGGCTACAGCCCCAGCATTTT. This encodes CASSQEDRGLQPQHF.

This CDR3 is CASSYSASGTNEQFF. The CDR3 DNA reads as TGTGCCAGCAGTTACTCGGCTAGCGGCACCAATGAGCAGTTCTTC. The chain joins TRBV6-5 to TRBJ2-1; 7 bases are shared with TRBD2. Per the germline V gene, CDR1 is MNHEY and CDR2 is SVGAGI. CDR3 length equals 15 residues. The junction had 5 bases not matched to a gene; V was cut back by 0 bases and J by 6 bases.

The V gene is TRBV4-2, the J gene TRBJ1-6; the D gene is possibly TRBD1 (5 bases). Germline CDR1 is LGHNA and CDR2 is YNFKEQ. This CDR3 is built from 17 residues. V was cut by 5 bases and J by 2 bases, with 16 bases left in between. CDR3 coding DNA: TGTGCCAGCAGCTTTAGGGGTGGGCCGACCTATAATTCACCCCTCCACTTT. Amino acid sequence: CASSFRGGPTYNSPLHF.